The next 8 T cell receptor beta chains were all read from a single sample in a study of blood T cells in healthy people across ages. Next came a second PCR, run for roughly 7 to 12 cycles, which used a sample-barcoded 5' primer along with a J-beta primer mix. TCRdb reprocessed the 5' RACE reads with MiXCR, giving one entry per CDR3 protein. The sample lists 1.5 million to 1.8 million distinct CDR3 sequences, about 45% occurring once. Sequencing was carried out using blood. The receptor source for this set is a woman between 18 and 30 years old in good health.

This chain links TRBV4-1 with TRBJ2-7, with a tentative D call TRBD2 (6 bases). The CDR3 has 13 residues. Germline lookup yields CDR1 MGHRA and CDR2 YSYEKL. V shed 2 bases and J shed 3 bases, with 8 bases lying between them. The CDR3 region has the DNA TGCGCCAGCAGCCAATTCGGGGGCTACGAGCAGTACTTC. Its translation: CASSQFGGYEQYF.

The rearrangement joins TRBV5-1 to TRBJ1-5; D is unclear. The CDR3 length is 10 residues. V was cut by 6 bases and J by 10 bases, with 8 bases left in between. From germline, CDR1 is SGHRS and CDR2 YFSETQ. The CDR3, as DNA: TGCGCCAGCATCGTGGGACCCCAGCATTTT. Its translation is CASIVGPQHF.

This chain connects TRBV12-3 or TRBV12-4 to TRBJ1-2; maybe TRBD1 (6 bases). The V gene lost 6 bases and the J gene lost 1 base, with 15 bases spanning the gap. The CDR3 totals 15 residues. The CDR3 here is CASSDQGLINYGYTF. The CDR3 DNA reads as TGTGCCAGCAGCGATCAGGGGCTAATTAACTATGGCTACACCTTC.

This clonotype came up a few times. The chain joins TRBV10-3 to TRBJ2-2; D is perhaps TRBD1 (6 bases). Trimming took off 9 bases at V and 1 base at J, with 9 bases between the two ends. The CDR3 covers 13 residues. The germline V gene encodes CDR1 ENHRY and CDR2 SYGVKD. In nucleotides, the CDR3 is TGTGCCATGCAGGGGAGGAACACCGGGGAGCTGTTTTTT. This gives the protein CAMQGRNTGELFF.

The sample holds a few counts of this clonotype. The V and J genes are TRBV10-3 and TRBJ2-7; 7 bases match TRBD1. V shed 5 bases and J 0 bases; nucleotides not matched to a gene: 7. CDR3 size: 15 residues. Germline lookup yields CDR1 ENHRY and CDR2 SYGVKD. The CDR3 DNA sequence: TGTGCCATCAGTAAACAGGGGATCGGCTCCTACGAGCAGTACTTC. It encodes CAISKQGIGSYEQYF.

The chain couples TRBV27 to TRBJ2-7, with D possibly TRBD1 on 6 matching bases. Trimming took off 0 bases at V and 5 bases at J, with 8 bases between the two ends. CDR3 size: 13 residues. Germline CDR1 reads MNHEY; CDR2 reads SMNVEV (reference sequence). The CDR3: CASSLSPGDEQYF. The CDR3, as DNA: TGTGCCAGCAGTTTATCTCCAGGGGACGAGCAGTACTTC.

The chain is built from TRBV7-2 and TRBJ2-3; tentatively, D is TRBD2 (6 bases). This CDR3 has 13 amino acids. Trimming took 4 bases from V and 4 from J, leaving 9 bases between them. The germline V gene encodes CDR1 SGHTA and CDR2 FQGNSA. This CDR3 reads CASSSERADTQYF. The CDR3 nucleotides are TGTGCCAGCAGCTCCGAGCGGGCAGATACGCAGTATTTT.

A few counts support this clonotype. The rearrangement links TRBV9 to TRBJ2-1; D is unresolved. Germline V gene data show CDR1 as SGDLS and CDR2 as YYNGEE. Trimming took off 4 bases at V and 5 bases at J, with 13 bases between the two ends. The CDR3 runs to 14 residues. The CDR3 is CASSPQVRDNEQFF. CDR3 DNA sequence: TGTGCCAGCAGCCCCCAGGTCAGAGACAATGAGCAGTTCTTC.